This T cell receptor (beta chain) was identified in a study of shared clonotypes between healthy human individuals. Findings of the study overall: It was anticipated that sequencing depth would influence how many clonotypes donors shared.

There are 16 residues in the CDR3. Germline V CDR1 and CDR2: MGHRA, YSYEKL. Trimming removed 1 base from V and 12 bases from J, with 22 bases in between. CD8 cells classed as naive were CD45RO-negative and positively selected for CCR7, excluding terminally differentiated effector memory CD45RA+ cells. Details on this clone: The antigen is undetermined.

Measured with immunoSEQ multiplex PCR; TCRdb has only the in-frame clones, and not every one. This table has around 1.9 million clones, approximately 92% appearing once. This TCR came from a young man in good health. Some clones in this sample may be carry-over from other donors' samples. This rearrangement joins TRBV4-1 to TRBJ2-1, with D perhaps TRBD1 or TRBD2 (5 bases each). The sequencing input was naive CD8+ T cells from PBMCs. Here the CDR3 DNA reads TGCGCCAGCAGCCAAGCTGGGACGGCACGCCGTAACGGGCAGTTCTTC. As protein: CASSQAGTARRNGQFF.